This T cell receptor (beta chain) was captured in a study of blood T cell repertoires in COVID-19. Across the whole study: PBMCs, B-cell-depleted T cells, or T cells provided the cDNA or gDNA that made up the material.

Sequencing was performed with immunoSEQ multiplex PCR; in TCRdb, only in-frame clones are kept and a portion is missing. The sample consists of roughly 500,000 clones, over 75% of them appearing once. Germline V lookup: CDR1 SGHVS, CDR2 FQNEAQ. The CDR3 runs 14 residues. Trimming stripped 2 bases from V and 6 bases from J, with 13 bases between. The chain couples TRBV7-8 to TRBJ1-2, with D possibly being TRBD1 (6 bases). The sample taken for sequencing was PBMCs or T cells enriched from blood (not recorded which). The receptor's source is a woman aged 40 to 50 who had recovered from COVID-19. The CDR3 here is CASSLNQGTDGYTF. The CDR3 DNA reads as TGTGCCAGCAGCTTAAATCAGGGGACGGATGGCTACACCTTC.